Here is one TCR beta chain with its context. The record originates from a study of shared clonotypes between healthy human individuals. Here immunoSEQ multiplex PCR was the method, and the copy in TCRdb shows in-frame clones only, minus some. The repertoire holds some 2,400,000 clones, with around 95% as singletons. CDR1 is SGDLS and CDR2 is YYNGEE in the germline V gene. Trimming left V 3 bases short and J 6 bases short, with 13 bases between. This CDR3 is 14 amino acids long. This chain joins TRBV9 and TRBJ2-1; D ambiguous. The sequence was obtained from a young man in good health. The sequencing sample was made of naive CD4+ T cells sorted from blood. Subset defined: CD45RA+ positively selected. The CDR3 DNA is TGTGCCAGCAGCGGACCGCTAGTTTCCAATGAGCAGTTCTTC. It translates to CASSGPLVSNEQFF.